These 20 T cell receptor beta chains were all obtained from the same sample, sequenced in a study of blood T cell repertoires in COVID-19. Measured with immunoSEQ multiplex PCR; TCRdb has only the in-frame clones, and not every one. The repertoire includes over 120,000 clones, roughly 80% of them detected once, and 3% to 3.5% sits in the top ten. The specimen was peripheral blood. These receptors came from a woman over 75 with acute or convalescent COVID-19.

The rearrangement joins TRBV29-1 to TRBJ2-5; either TRBD1 or TRBD2 may supply D (7 bases each). This CDR3 spans 12 amino acids. Germline loops: CDR1 SQVTM, CDR2 ANQGSEA. V lost 7 bases to trimming and J lost 4 bases, with 13 bases between them. The CDR3 reads CSGDREGETQYF. The CDR3 nucleotides are TGCAGCGGTGACAGGGAGGGAGAGACCCAGTACTTC.

This chain uses TRBV5-1 with TRBJ2-2; D is possibly TRBD1 (6 bases). The CDR3 is 15 amino acids. Germline CDR1 SGHRS, CDR2 YFSETQ. Deletions cut 4 bases from V and 6 bases from J, with 16 bases between. CDR3 in DNA: TGCGCCAGCAGCCCCACCCAGGGGCGAGCCGGGGAGCTGTTTTTT. Amino acids: CASSPTQGRAGELFF.

This clone was seen only once. The germline gene is not matched at one end of the junction; a read error may be the cause. The chain links TRBV10-3 to TRBJ1-2, with TRBD1 identical over 8 bases. The CDR3 length is 15 residues. Germline V gene sequence: CDR1 ENHRY, CDR2 SYGVKD. The CDR3 sequence: CALRLGAGGVDGYTF. For the CDR3, the DNA is TGTGCCCTCAGGCTCGGTGCAGGGGGCGTCGATGGCTACACCTTC.

This sequence joins TRBV5-1 and TRBJ1-6; no reliable D call. CDR3 length: 16 residues. V was pared by 1 base and J by 0 bases, with 8 bases between. Germline CDR1 reads SGHRS; CDR2 reads YFSETQ. The CDR3 region is CASSLNLISYNSPLHF. In DNA form, the CDR3 reads TGCGCCAGCAGCTTGAATCTTATCTCCTATAATTCACCCCTCCACTTT.

V and J are TRBV5-4 and TRBJ2-4, with 9 bases lining up with TRBD1. The CDR3 is 16 amino acids. CDR1 is SGHNT, CDR2 YYREEE, per germline (reference sequence). Trimming cost V 3 bases and J 1 base; bases outside gene matches: 5. The CDR3 spells CASSWGQGEAKNIQYF. The CDR3 DNA reads TGTGCCAGCAGCTGGGGACAGGGAGAGGCCAAAAACATTCAGTACTTC. Variable domain in full (rest from reference TRBV5-4 and TRBJ2-4): ETGVTQSPTHLIKTRGQQVTLRCSSQSGHNTVSWYQQALGQGPQFIFQYYREEENGRGNFPPRFSGLQFPNYSSELNVNALELDDSALYLCASSWGQGEAKNIQYFGAGTRLSVL.

This clone was found a few times. The chain carries TRBV5-5 and TRBJ1-1, with D possibly being TRBD1 (5 bases). CDR1 and CDR2 from the germline V gene are SGHKS and YYEKEE (reference sequence). V shed 3 bases and J shed 5 bases, with 11 bases lying between them. CDR3 size: 13 residues. The CDR3 DNA is TGTGCCAGCAGCTCATCCGGGGGTACTGAAGCTTTCTTT. This codes for CASSSSGGTEAFF.

This rearrangement joins TRBV7-7 to TRBJ2-3, with D tentatively TRBD1 (5 bases). Trimming shortened V by 5 bases and J by 4 bases, and 16 bases separated the two germline ends. Germline CDR1 and CDR2: SSHAT and FNYEAQ (reference sequence). This CDR3 contains 15 residues. CDR3 sequence (DNA): TGTGCCAGCAGCGCTTCTGGGGCGGCGGCAGATACGCAGTATTTT. It encodes CASSASGAAADTQYF.

The rearrangement links TRBV27 to TRBJ2-2; 13 nucleotides line up with TRBD2. Trimming cost V 5 bases and J 8 bases; bases outside gene matches: 8. The CDR3 contains 16 residues. The germline CDR1 and CDR2 sequences are MNHEY and SMNVEV (reference sequence). DNA of the CDR3: TGTGCCAGCAGTCGGTCGACTAGCGGGGGGCCGGGGGAGCTGTTTTTT. Translated: CASSRSTSGGPGELFF.

The rearrangement links TRBV19 to TRBJ1-2, with 7 positions matching TRBD1. Germline V gives CDR1 LNHDA, CDR2 SQIVND (reference sequence). The CDR3 contains 15 residues. J lost 12 bases, V lost 3 bases, and 16 bases had no gene match. The CDR3 is CASSMRGDRERKDTF. The CDR3 DNA reads TGTGCCAGTAGTATGAGGGGAGACAGGGAAAGAAAGGACACCTTC.

This chain links TRBV4-1 with TRBJ2-1; the match to TRBD2 covers 11 bases. V was clipped by 0 bases and J by 14 bases; unmatched bases: 15. CDR3 length: 17 amino acids. Germline V CDR1 and CDR2: MGHRA, YSYEKL. Here the CDR3 reads CASSQDIPPGLAANEFF. CDR3 bases: TGCGCCAGCAGCCAAGATATCCCCCCGGGACTAGCGGCAAACGAGTTCTTC.

V usage is TRBV7-8 and J usage is TRBJ1-6; D gene ambiguous. Germline CDR1 and CDR2: SGHVS and FQNEAQ. V was trimmed by 4 bases and J by 0 bases, leaving 7 bases between them. The CDR3 sequence is 15 residues long. Here the CDR3 reads CASSSTDSYNSPLHF. The CDR3 coding sequence is TGTGCCAGCAGCTCTACAGACTCCTATAATTCACCCCTCCACTTT.

This sequence joins TRBV18 and TRBJ1-4; 9 nucleotides line up with TRBD1. V lost 0 bases and J lost 3; bases outside the gene matches: 2. CDR1 and CDR2 from the germline V gene are KGHSH and LQKENI. This CDR3 spans 16 amino acids. As DNA, the CDR3 is TGTGCCAGCTCACCACCACAGGGGGCGCCTAATGAAAAACTGTTTTTT. Its translation is CASSPPQGAPNEKLFF.

This chain connects TRBV5-5 to TRBJ2-1, with TRBD1 identical over 7 bases. The CDR3 consists of 14 residues. V dropped 5 bases and J dropped 3; count of bases not matched to a gene: 5. Germline-derived CDR1 and CDR2 are SGHKS and YYEKEE (reference sequence). The CDR3 loop reads CASRLGGVYNEQFF. CDR3 nucleotides: TGTGCCAGCAGATTAGGGGGCGTCTACAATGAGCAGTTCTTC.

The rearrangement uses TRBV5-4 and TRBJ2-7, with 8 bases lining up with TRBD2. This CDR3 is 13 amino acids long. The J segment lost 6 bases and the V segment lost 4 bases, leaving 6 bases of the junction unmatched. Germline V gene data show CDR1 as SGHNT and CDR2 as YYREEE (reference sequence). The CDR3 region has the DNA TGTGCCAGCAGCGCGGCGGGGGGCCGCGAGCAGTACTTC. Its translation: CASSAAGGREQYF.

The sample holds one count of this clone. This chain joins TRBV15 and TRBJ2-3; D ambiguous. The CDR3 covers 15 residues. Germline CDR1 is LNHNV and CDR2 is YYDKDF (reference sequence). V lost 0 bases to trimming and J lost 1 base, with 8 bases between them. The CDR3 region is CATSRDPYGTDTQYF. The DNA for the CDR3 is TGTGCCACCAGCAGAGATCCCTACGGCACAGATACGCAGTATTTT. Full variable domain (rest looked up from reference TRBV15 and TRBJ2-3): DAMVIQNPRYQVTQFGKPVTLSCSQTLNHNVMYWYQQKSSQAPKLLFHYYDKDFNNEADTPDNFQSRRPNTSFCFLDIRSPGLGDTAMYLCATSRDPYGTDTQYFGPGTRLTVL.

This rearrangement joins TRBV5-1 to TRBJ2-2; 11 nucleotides agree with TRBD1. Germline V gives CDR1 SGHRS, CDR2 YFSETQ. The CDR3 loop spans 16 amino acids. V was pared by 4 bases and J by 6 bases, with 8 bases of the junction left unmatched. The CDR3 coding sequence is TGCGCCAGCAGCCGACAGGGGACAGGGGGGTCCGGGGAGCTGTTTTTT. The encoded protein is CASSRQGTGGSGELFF.

J is TRBJ1-1 and V is TRBV5-1; D is uncertain. The CDR3 runs to 15 residues. V was cut by 0 bases and J by 1 base, with 10 bases left in between. In germline, CDR1 is SGHRS, CDR2 YFSETQ. The CDR3 loop is CASSLGGGQNTEAFF. CDR3 nucleotide sequence: TGCGCCAGCAGCTTGGGAGGAGGGCAGAACACTGAAGCTTTCTTT.

This sequence joins TRBV5-1 and TRBJ1-1, with 7 bases lining up with TRBD1. CDR3 length: 15 amino acids. Looked up from germline, CDR1 is SGHRS and CDR2 is YFSETQ. The ends lost 3 bases at V and 0 bases at J; junction bases unmatched: 5. The CDR3: CASSWRGQLNTEAFF. The CDR3 DNA follows: TGCGCCAGCAGCTGGAGGGGACAGCTGAACACTGAAGCTTTCTTT.

This clone was recorded only once. V and J are TRBV25-1 and TRBJ2-1; D remains ambiguous. CDR1 MGHDK and CDR2 SYGVNS come from the germline V gene. Between the trimmed V and J ends, which lost 0 bases and 4 bases, there was a span of 7 bases. The CDR3 length is 14 residues. The CDR3 here is CASSEYGQYNEQFF. The CDR3 DNA reads as TGTGCCAGCAGTGAATATGGGCAGTACAATGAGCAGTTCTTC. Variable domain in full (rest from reference TRBV25-1 and TRBJ2-1): EADIYQTPRYLVIGTGKKITLECSQTMGHDKMYWYQQDPGMELHLIHYSYGVNSTEKGDLSSESTVSRIRTEHFPLTLESARPSHTSQYLCASSEYGQYNEQFFGPGTRLTVL.

The chain joins TRBV18 to TRBJ1-6; the D gene is possibly TRBD1 (6 bases). Deletions cut 6 bases from V and 7 bases from J, with 16 bases between. Germline assignment: CDR1 KGHSH and CDR2 LQKENI. The CDR3 runs to 15 residues. CDR3 in amino acids: CASSPYEQGNSPLHF. CDR3 sequence (DNA): TGTGCCAGCTCCCCATATGAGCAGGGGAATTCACCCCTCCACTTT.